A single sample gave rise to the 7 T cell receptor beta chains below, sequenced in a study of CD8+CD57+ T cells in acquired aplastic anemia (dated by TCRdb to 2016 to 2019). Sequencer: Illumina HiSeq 2000. Genomic DNA served as template for TCR beta VDJ combination and CDR3 sequence profiling. Using fastp trimming at Q25 and MiXCR clonotype assembly, TCRdb reanalyzed the public sequencing data and kept in-frame beta chains. Every CDR3 protein is listed once, alongside the most common genes and DNA of its rows. The sample table contains about 81,000 distinct CDR3 sequences; only one count was recorded for approximately 46% of them. Around 63% of the sample lies in the top ten. Specimen: sorted CD4+, CD8+, or CD8+CD57+ T cells (not recorded which) from PBMCs. The receptors derive from a human donor in good health, serving as a control.

The genes are TRBV14 and TRBJ2-2, with a tentative D call TRBD2 (5 bases). The V gene lost 1 base and the J gene lost 6 bases, with 12 bases spanning the gap. The germline gives CDR1 SGHDN, CDR2 FVKESK. The CDR3 extends over 15 amino acids. CDR3 amino acids: CASSQVISGSGELFF. In DNA form, the CDR3 reads TGTGCCAGCAGCCAAGTGATATCGGGGTCCGGGGAGCTGTTTTTT. The variable domain in full, with the rest retrieved from reference TRBV14 and TRBJ2-2, is EAGVTQFPSHSVIEKGQTVTLRCDPISGHDNLYWYRRVMGKEIKFLLHFVKESKQDESGMPNNRFLAERTGGTYSTLKVQPAELEDSGVYFCASSQVISGSGELFFGEGSRLTVL.

This clonotype was counted at least ten times. The chain couples TRBV5-5 to TRBJ1-3, with D tentatively TRBD1 (6 bases). Trimming took off 5 bases at V and 4 bases at J, with 16 bases between the two ends. Germline CDR1 is SGHKS and CDR2 is YYEKEE (reference sequence). The CDR3 contains 15 residues. CDR3 protein: CASRTEQGSGNTIYF. Written as DNA, the CDR3 is TGTGCCAGCAGAACGGAACAGGGATCAGGAAACACCATATATTTT.

The chain has TRBV6-2 or TRBV6-3 and TRBJ1-1, with D uncertain. This CDR3 is 13 amino acids long. CDR1 MNHEY and CDR2 SVGEGT come from the germline V gene. Trimming stripped 7 bases from V and 1 base from J, with 10 bases between. The CDR3 region is CASKIAGNTEAFF. DNA of the CDR3: TGTGCCAGCAAAATCGCAGGGAACACTGAAGCTTTCTTT.

This clonotype was detected once. The chain has TRBV19 and TRBJ2-1; D is unclear. Germline-derived CDR1 and CDR2 are LNHDA and SQIVND (reference sequence). The CDR3 has 14 residues. The ends were cut back, 3 bases at V and 9 bases at J, with 15 bases in the middle. In DNA, the CDR3 is TGTGCCAGTAGTATCGGTCGCCTACAAGGTGAGCAGTTCTTC. Protein product: CASSIGRLQGEQFF.

The V and J genes are TRBV24-1 and TRBJ2-3, with D perhaps TRBD1 or TRBD2 (5 bases each). Germline-derived CDR1 and CDR2 are KGHDR and SFDVKD. V was trimmed by 1 base and J by 13 bases, leaving 11 bases between them. The CDR3 sequence is 12 residues long. Here the CDR3 reads CATSDLWGSKYF. The CDR3 DNA sequence: TGTGCCACCAGTGATTTATGGGGGAGCAAGTATTTT.

The chain carries TRBV10-3 and TRBJ2-7; D perhaps matches TRBD2 (7 bases). CDR1 is ENHRY and CDR2 is SYGVKD in the germline V gene. The ends were cut back, 5 bases at V and 4 bases at J, with 18 bases in the middle. The CDR3 runs to 15 residues. The CDR3 region is CAISQGGADSYEQYF. The CDR3 DNA follows: TGTGCCATCAGTCAAGGGGGGGCGGATAGTTACGAGCAGTACTTC.

This clonotype was counted many times. The chain combines TRBV24-1 with TRBJ2-3, with 10 bases lining up with TRBD2. V was pared by 6 bases and J by 4 bases, with 3 bases of the junction left unmatched. CDR1 is KGHDR, CDR2 SFDVKD, per germline. The CDR3 sequence is 14 residues long. The CDR3 DNA reads as TGTGCCACCAGTCCTAGCGGGAGCCCAGATACGCAGTATTTT. It yields the protein CATSPSGSPDTQYF.